The T cell receptor beta chain described here comes from a study of blood T cells in healthy people across ages. Germline V gives CDR1 DFQATT, CDR2 SNEGSKA (reference sequence). V gave up 0 bases and J gave up 1 base; unmatched junction bases: 2. This CDR3 is built from 14 residues. A sample-barcoded 5' primer and a J-beta primer mix were used in a second PCR of about 7 to 12 cycles. TCRdb reprocessed the 5' RACE reads via MiXCR and lists one record per CDR3 protein. The sample has roughly 1.7 million distinct CDR3 sequences, roughly a third seen once. Study results and caveats: Higher naive T cell percentage went strongly together with higher TCR beta diversity. Estimated diversity, derived from one million T cells, was regarded as an underestimate. Greater diversity and more naive CD4+ cells were seen in long-lived donors than in aged donors.

Of note for this clonotype: Its antigen is not identified.

Total RNA was isolated from each sample in quantities of at least 6 micrograms. The clonotype comes from a woman in her 30s in good health. The J gene is TRBJ1-2, the V gene TRBV20-1; 7 bases match TRBD1. Sequencing input: blood. The CDR3 nucleotides read TGCAGTGCTAGAGAGCAGGGGGTTAACTATGGCTACACCTTC. Its protein product is CSAREQGVNYGYTF.